The 5 T cell receptor beta chains below come from one sample, sequenced in a study of blood T cell repertoires in COVID-19. Clones were sequenced by immunoSEQ multiplex PCR, and TCRdb holds only the in-frame ones, with some missing. In the table there are some 300,000 clones, around 91% of which are singletons. Source material: peripheral blood. These receptors were taken from a woman between 40 and 50 years old with COVID-19, enrolled during active disease.

The genes are TRBV4-3 and TRBJ1-2, with TRBD1 as a possible D gene (6 bases). The V end lost 0 bases, the J end lost 4 bases, and 12 bases lay between the germline ends. This CDR3 spans 15 amino acids. The germline CDR1 and CDR2 sequences are LGHNA and YSLEER. The CDR3 here is CASSQERTAPYGYTF. CDR3 in DNA: TGCGCCAGCAGCCAAGAAAGGACAGCCCCCTATGGCTACACCTTC.

This clone was detected only a few times. The chain carries TRBV28 and TRBJ1-2; D uncertain. Germline lookup yields CDR1 MDHEN and CDR2 SYDVKM. There are 14 residues in the CDR3. Trimming took 4 bases from V and 5 from J, leaving 14 bases between them. Written as DNA, the CDR3 is TGTGCCAGCAGTTCTACCGGGAATGATTATGGCTACACCTTC. Translated, it gives CASSSTGNDYGYTF.

The chain couples TRBV7-2 to TRBJ2-7; D gene unclear. The ends were cut back, 2 bases at V and 0 bases at J, with 8 bases in the middle. Germline-derived CDR1 and CDR2 are SGHTA and FQGNSA. The CDR3 covers 14 residues. The CDR3 spells CASSLQWSSYEQYF. CDR3 DNA: TGTGCCAGCAGCTTACAGTGGAGCTCCTACGAGCAGTACTTC.

The chain joins TRBV18 to TRBJ2-4, with D perhaps TRBD1 (6 bases). The germline gives CDR1 KGHSH, CDR2 LQKENI. This CDR3 region has 15 residues. Between the trimmed V and J ends, which lost 5 bases and 3 bases, there was a span of 14 bases. For the CDR3, the DNA is TGTGCCAGCTCAAGGGGGTCGACGGGCAAAAACATTCAGTACTTC. Amino acids: CASSRGSTGKNIQYF.

The chain links TRBV18 to TRBJ1-6, with D uncertain. The CDR3 length is 15 residues. Germline-derived CDR1 and CDR2 are KGHSH and LQKENI. V was cut by 5 bases and J by 9 bases, with 17 bases left in between. The CDR3 coding sequence is TGTGCCAGCTCATCGGACTCCACCGTGGTTTCACCCCTCCACTTT. Residues: CASSSDSTVVSPLHF.